This entry concerns a single T cell receptor beta chain. No antigen is known for it. This sample was included in a study of response to subunit inactivated influenza vaccine. Regarding the study as a whole: Each seasonal influenza vaccination recruits few new T cells, the authors suggested.

TCRdb independently ran MiXCR on the RT-PCR reads; one entry per CDR3 protein. The table shows some 500,000 distinct CDR3 sequences, with about 15% occurring only once. Source: CD4+ T cells sorted from PBMCs, taken around 25 months after vaccination. The clonotype was recovered from a man between 50 and 69 years old who received an inactivated influenza vaccine.

Written as DNA, the CDR3 is TGTGCCAGCAGCTTAGCTAGCGGGCCTGGCTACGAGCAGTACTTC. Translation gives CASSLASGPGYEQYF. The J gene is TRBJ2-7, the V gene TRBV7-2; TRBD2 matches at 7 bases. Germline CDR1 is SGHTA and CDR2 is FQGNSA. This CDR3 has 15 residues. J was trimmed by 3 bases and V by 0 bases; bases with no gene match: 5.